This T cell receptor beta chain was captured by sequencing in a study of CD8+CD57+ T cells in acquired aplastic anemia. For the study at large: DNA from sorted CD4+ and CD8+ cells averaged around 3 ug. General study findings and limits: Patients had roughly 30 CD8+ CDR3 sequences in common with controls (the shared set).

CDR1 MNHNS and CDR2 SASEGT come from the germline V gene. V was clipped by 7 bases and J by 2 bases; unmatched bases: 10. CDR3 length: 15 amino acids. On this clonotype itself: What it binds is not known.

Genomic DNA was employed as the template in profiling TCR beta VDJ and CDR3. TCRdb re-called the reads through MiXCR, storing one row per CDR3 protein. The profile shows approximately 470,000 distinct CDR3 sequences, approximately 33% of them singletons. The sequenced patients had an expansion of CD8+CD57+ cells seen by flow cytometry. Input material: sorted CD4+, CD8+, or CD8+CD57+ T cells (not recorded which) from PBMCs. The V call is TRBV6-1, the J call TRBJ2-7, with 8 bases fitting TRBD2. The TCR sequence derives from a human donor with aplastic anemia. The CDR3 sequence: CASTPGGEFPYEQYF. CDR3 nucleotides: TGTGCCAGCACCCCCGGGGGGGAGTTTCCCTACGAGCAGTACTTC.